This TCR beta chain was identified in a study of beta chain features in type 1 diabetes. In total, each donor contributed a single heparinised blood draw that averaged about 100 mL. Naive, central memory, regulatory and stem cell-like memory cells within the CD4+ compartment were sorted using CD45RO/CCR7/CD25/CD127/CD95/CD27. Reverse transcribing all isolated RNA meant expressed TCRB transcripts were sequenced. Assay used: immunoSEQ multiplex PCR; TCRdb lists only in-frame clones, some missing. The sample lists about 160,000 clones, roughly 8% occurring once. The sample holds a few counts of this clone. Its antigen is as yet unknown. The study's findings and limits: There was no resolution here of whether HLA type influences TCRB rearrangement. Shorter TCRB CDR3s, moderately but significantly so, marked every one of the four CD4+ subsets in Type 1 diabetes patients.

Germline loops: CDR1 SGHTA, CDR2 FQGNSA. This CDR3 is built from 15 residues. With 2 bases clipped from V and 7 bases from J, the junction kept 10 bases outside the gene matches. The source is a woman under 30 with type 1 diabetes. The chain carries TRBV7-2 and TRBJ2-7; 8 nucleotides agree with TRBD2. Material for sequencing was central memory CD4+ T cells from blood. The CDR3 sequence: CASSLSPSGGPEQYF. CDR3 in DNA: TGTGCCAGCAGCTTATCACCAAGCGGGGGTCCAGAGCAGTACTTC.